This T cell receptor (beta chain) was sequenced for a study of blood T cell repertoires in COVID-19. In germline, CDR1 is LNHNV, CDR2 YYDKDF (reference sequence). With 2 bases clipped from V and 0 bases from J, the junction kept 9 bases outside the gene matches. CDR3 size: 20 residues. The assay was immunoSEQ multiplex PCR, and TCRdb's table has in-frame clones only and misses some. The sample yields 100,000 or so clones, roughly 82% seen once. This clone was observed a single time. Sample: peripheral blood. This receptor was obtained from a man aged 50-60 years with active or convalescent COVID-19. The chain has TRBV15 and TRBJ2-6, with 11 bases lining up with TRBD1. CDR3 coding DNA: TGTGCCACCAGCAGAACCTTCGGAGGGACAGGGGGCTCTGGGGCCAACGTCCTGACTTTC. This codes for CATSRTFGGTGGSGANVLTF.